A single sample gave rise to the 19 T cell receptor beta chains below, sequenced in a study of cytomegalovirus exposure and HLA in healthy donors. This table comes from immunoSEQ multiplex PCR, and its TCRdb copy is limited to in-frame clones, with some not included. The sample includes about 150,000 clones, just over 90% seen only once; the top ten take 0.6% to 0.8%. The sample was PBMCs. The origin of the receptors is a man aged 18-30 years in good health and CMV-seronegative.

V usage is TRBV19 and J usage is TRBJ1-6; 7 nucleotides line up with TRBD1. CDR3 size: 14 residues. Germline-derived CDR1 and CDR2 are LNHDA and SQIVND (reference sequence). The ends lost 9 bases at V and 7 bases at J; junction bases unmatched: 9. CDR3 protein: CASEPGQSNSPLHF. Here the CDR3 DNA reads TGTGCCAGCGAACCGGGACAGAGCAATTCACCCCTCCACTTT. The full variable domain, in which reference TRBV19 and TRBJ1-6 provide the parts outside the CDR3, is DGGITQSPKYLFRKEGQNVTLSCEQNLNHDAMYWYRQDPGQGLRLIYYSQIVNDFQKGDIAEGYSVSREKKESFPLTVTSAQKNPTAFYLCASEPGQSNSPLHFGNGTRLTVT.

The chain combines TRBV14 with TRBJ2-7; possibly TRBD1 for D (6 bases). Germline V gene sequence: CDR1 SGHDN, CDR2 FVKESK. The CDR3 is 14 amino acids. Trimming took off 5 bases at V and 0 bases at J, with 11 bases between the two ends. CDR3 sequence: CASSTDRFSYEQYF. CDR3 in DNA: TGTGCCAGCAGCACCGACAGGTTCTCCTACGAGCAGTACTTC.

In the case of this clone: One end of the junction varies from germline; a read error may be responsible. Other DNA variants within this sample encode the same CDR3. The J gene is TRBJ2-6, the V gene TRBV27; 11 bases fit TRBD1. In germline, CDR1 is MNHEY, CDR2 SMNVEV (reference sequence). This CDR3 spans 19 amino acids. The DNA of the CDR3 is TGTGCCAGCAGTTCGCCGAGGGGACAGGGGGTCTCTGGGGCCAACGTCCTGACTTTT. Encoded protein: CASSSPRGQGVSGANVLTF.

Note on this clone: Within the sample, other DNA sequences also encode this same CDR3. The CDR3 loop reads CASSLGTEETQYF. CDR3 sequence (DNA): TGCGCCAGCAGCTTGGGGACAGAAGAGACCCAGTACTTC. This chain connects TRBV5-1 to TRBJ2-5; D might be TRBD1 (6 bases). The germline gives CDR1 SGHRS, CDR2 YFSETQ. This CDR3 comprises 13 residues. Trimming removed 0 bases from V and 3 bases from J, with 6 bases in between.

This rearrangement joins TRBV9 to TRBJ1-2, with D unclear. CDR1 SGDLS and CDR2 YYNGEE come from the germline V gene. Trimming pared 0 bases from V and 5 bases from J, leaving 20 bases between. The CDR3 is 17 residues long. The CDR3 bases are TGTGCCAGCAGCGTAGGGGCAGGCACGTTTCAAGATTATGGCTACACCTTC. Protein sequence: CASSVGAGTFQDYGYTF.

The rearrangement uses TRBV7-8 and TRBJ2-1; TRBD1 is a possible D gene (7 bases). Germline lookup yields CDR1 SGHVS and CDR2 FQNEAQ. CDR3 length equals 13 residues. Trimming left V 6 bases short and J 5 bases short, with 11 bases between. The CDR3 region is CASRTRGDNEQFF. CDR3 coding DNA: TGTGCCAGCAGAACCAGGGGGGACAATGAGCAGTTCTTC.

CDR3 residues: CASSEPLLSLMNTEAFF. The CDR3 nucleotides read TGTGCCAGCAGTGAACCCCTGCTAAGCCTGATGAACACTGAAGCTTTCTTT. The chain has TRBV6-1 and TRBJ1-1; unclear D gene. Germline CDR1 reads MNHNS; CDR2 reads SASEGT. Trimming removed 2 bases at V and 0 bases at J, with 16 bases between. This CDR3 contains 17 residues.

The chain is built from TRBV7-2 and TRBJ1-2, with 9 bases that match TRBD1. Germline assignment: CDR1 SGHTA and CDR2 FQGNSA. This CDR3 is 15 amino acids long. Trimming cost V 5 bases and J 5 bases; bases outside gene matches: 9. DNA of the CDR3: TGTGCCAGCAGCCAAACAGGGGGCGCTTCGTATGGCTACACCTTC. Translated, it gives CASSQTGGASYGYTF.

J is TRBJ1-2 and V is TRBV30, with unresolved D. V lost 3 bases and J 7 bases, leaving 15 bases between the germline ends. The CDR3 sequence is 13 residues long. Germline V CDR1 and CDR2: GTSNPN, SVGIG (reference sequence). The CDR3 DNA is TGTGCCTGGAGGGGTGGGCAGCGGGGTGGCTACACCTTC. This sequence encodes CAWRGGQRGGYTF.

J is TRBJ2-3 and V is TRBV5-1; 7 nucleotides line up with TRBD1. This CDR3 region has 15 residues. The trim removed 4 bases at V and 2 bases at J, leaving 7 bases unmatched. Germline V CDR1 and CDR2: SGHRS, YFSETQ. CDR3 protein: CASSNNRGTTDTQYF. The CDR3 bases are TGCGCCAGCAGCAACAACAGGGGAACCACAGATACGCAGTATTTT.

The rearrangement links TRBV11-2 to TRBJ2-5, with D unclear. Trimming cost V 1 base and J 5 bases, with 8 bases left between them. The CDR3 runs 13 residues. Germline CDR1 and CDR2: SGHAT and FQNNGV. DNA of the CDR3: TGTGCCAGCAGCTTAGCCCACGGTGAGACCCAGTACTTC. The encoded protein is CASSLAHGETQYF.

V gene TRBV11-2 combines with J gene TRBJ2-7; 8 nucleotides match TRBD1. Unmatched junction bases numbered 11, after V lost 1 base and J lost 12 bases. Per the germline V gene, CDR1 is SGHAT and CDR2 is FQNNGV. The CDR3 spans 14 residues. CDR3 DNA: TGTGCCAGCAGCTTAGTCTCGACAGGGGCTCTGTCGTACTTC. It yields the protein CASSLVSTGALSYF.

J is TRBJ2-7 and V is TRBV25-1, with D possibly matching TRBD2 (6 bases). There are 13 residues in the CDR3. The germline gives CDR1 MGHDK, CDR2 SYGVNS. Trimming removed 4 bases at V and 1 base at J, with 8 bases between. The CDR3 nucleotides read TGTGCCAGCAGTGTCGGGAGATCCTACGAGCAGTACTTC. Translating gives CASSVGRSYEQYF.

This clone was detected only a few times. The CDR3 loop is CASGLRAHEQYV. The CDR3 nucleotides read TGTGCCAGCGGGCTGCGCGCCCACGAGCAGTACGTC. The chain carries TRBV27 and TRBJ2-7, with D unclear. This CDR3 is 12 amino acids long. Germline lookup yields CDR1 MNHEY and CDR2 SMNVEV (reference sequence). V lost 8 bases to trimming and J lost 5 bases, with 13 bases between them.

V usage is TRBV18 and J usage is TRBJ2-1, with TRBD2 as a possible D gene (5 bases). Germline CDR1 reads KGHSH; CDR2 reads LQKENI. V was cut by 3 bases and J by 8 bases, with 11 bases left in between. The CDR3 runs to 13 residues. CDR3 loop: CASSPPSFDEQFF. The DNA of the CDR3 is TGTGCCAGCTCACCCCCTAGCTTCGATGAGCAGTTCTTC.

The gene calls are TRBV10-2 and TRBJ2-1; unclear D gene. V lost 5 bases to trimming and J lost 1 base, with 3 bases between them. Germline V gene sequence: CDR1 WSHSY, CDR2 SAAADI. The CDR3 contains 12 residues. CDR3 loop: CASSLSYNEQFF. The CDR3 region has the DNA TGCGCCAGCAGTCTTTCCTACAATGAGCAGTTCTTC.

CDR3 sequence reads: CASSLAGTSGFPGNEQFF. CDR3 nucleotides: TGTGCCAGCAGCTTAGCCGGGACTAGCGGTTTCCCAGGCAATGAGCAGTTCTTC. The chain carries TRBV7-9 and TRBJ2-1; TRBD2 matches at 11 bases. After removal of 0 bases from V and 6 bases from J, the junction contained 10 bases not matched to a gene. The CDR3 contains 18 residues. The germline gives CDR1 SEHNR, CDR2 FQNEAQ (reference sequence).

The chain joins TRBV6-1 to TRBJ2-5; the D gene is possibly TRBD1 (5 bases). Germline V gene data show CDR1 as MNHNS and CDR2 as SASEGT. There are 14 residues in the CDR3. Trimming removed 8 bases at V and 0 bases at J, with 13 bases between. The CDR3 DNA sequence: TGTGCCAGCTGGGGCCAAGGGTACCAAGAGACCCAGTACTTC. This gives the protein CASWGQGYQETQYF.

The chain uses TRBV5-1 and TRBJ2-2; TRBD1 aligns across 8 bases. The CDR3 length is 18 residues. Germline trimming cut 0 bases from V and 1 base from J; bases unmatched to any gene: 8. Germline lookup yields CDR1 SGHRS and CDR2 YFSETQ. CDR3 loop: CASSLAVGTGKNTGELFF. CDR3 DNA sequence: TGCGCCAGCAGCTTGGCCGTTGGGACAGGAAAGAACACCGGGGAGCTGTTTTTT.